There are a few counts of the clone carrying this TCR beta chain. Its cognate antigen is unknown. The data originate from a study of beta chain features in type 1 diabetes. Overall study context: Examination covered some 99,000,000 sorted cells spanning all samples.

V was pared by 7 bases and J by 7 bases, with 16 bases between. Germline lookup yields CDR1 SGHDN and CDR2 FVKESK. The CDR3 covers 14 residues. Overall study findings and caveats: Patients and controls would share equally any PCR tilt toward shorter templates. For Type 1 diabetes patients, all four CD4+ subsets carried TCRB CDR3s that were moderately but significantly shorter. Among type 1 diabetes patients, VDJ junctions had fewer insertions and more deletions.

Every sorted population was more than 95% pure. The isolated RNA, all of it, was reverse transcribed, so expressed TCRB transcripts were what got sequenced. TCRdb's table, derived via immunoSEQ multiplex PCR, lists solely in-frame clones and lacks some. The sample carries 300,000 to 450,000 clones, roughly a tenth recorded once. This sequence joins TRBV14 and TRBJ1-4, with D unresolved. Sequencing used central memory CD4+ T cells from blood. The receptor comes from a man under 40 with type 1 diabetes. The CDR3 here is CASNRKGPGEKLFF. CDR3 sequence (DNA): TGTGCCAGCAACCGAAAAGGCCCCGGTGAAAAACTGTTTTTT.